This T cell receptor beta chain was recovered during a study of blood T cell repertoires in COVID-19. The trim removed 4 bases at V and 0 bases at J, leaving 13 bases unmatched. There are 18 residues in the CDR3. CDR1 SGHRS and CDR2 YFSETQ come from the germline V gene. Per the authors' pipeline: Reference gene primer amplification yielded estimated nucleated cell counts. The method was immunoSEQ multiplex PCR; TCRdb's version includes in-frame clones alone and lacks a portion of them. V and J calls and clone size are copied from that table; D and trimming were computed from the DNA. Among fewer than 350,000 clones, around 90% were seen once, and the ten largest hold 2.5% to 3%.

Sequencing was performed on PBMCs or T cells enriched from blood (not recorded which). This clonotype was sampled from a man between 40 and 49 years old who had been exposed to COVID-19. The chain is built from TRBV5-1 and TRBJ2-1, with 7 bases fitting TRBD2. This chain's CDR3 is CASSARGGRPSSYNEQFF. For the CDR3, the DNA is TGCGCCAGCAGCGCCCGGGGAGGGCGCCCGAGCTCCTACAATGAGCAGTTCTTC.